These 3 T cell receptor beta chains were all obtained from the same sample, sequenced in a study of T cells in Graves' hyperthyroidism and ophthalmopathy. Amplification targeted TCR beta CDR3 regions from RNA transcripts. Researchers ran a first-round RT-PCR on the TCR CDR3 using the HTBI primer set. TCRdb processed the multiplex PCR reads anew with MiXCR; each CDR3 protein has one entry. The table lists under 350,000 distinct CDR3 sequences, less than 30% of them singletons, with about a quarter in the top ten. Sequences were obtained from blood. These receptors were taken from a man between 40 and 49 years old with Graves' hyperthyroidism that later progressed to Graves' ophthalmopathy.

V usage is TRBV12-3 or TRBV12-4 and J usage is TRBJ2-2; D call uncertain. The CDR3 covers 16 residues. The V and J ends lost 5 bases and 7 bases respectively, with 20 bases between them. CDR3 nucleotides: TGTGCCAGCAGTCCCCTAAGGCCGGCGCGCGGCGGGGAGCTGTTTTTT. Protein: CASSPLRPARGGELFF.

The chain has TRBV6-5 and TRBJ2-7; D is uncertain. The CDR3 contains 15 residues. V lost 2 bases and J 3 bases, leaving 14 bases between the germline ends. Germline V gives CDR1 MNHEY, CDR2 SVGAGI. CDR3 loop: CASSYKAQPDYEQYF. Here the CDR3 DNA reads TGTGCCAGCAGTTACAAGGCACAACCCGACTACGAGCAGTACTTC.

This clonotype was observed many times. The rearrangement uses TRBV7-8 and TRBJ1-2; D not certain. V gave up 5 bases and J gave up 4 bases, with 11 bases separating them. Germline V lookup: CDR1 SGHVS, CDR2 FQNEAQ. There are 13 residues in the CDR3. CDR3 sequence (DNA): TGTGCCAGCAGCACCCTAGGAGGCTATGGCTACACCTTC. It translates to CASSTLGGYGYTF.